These T cell receptor beta chains were read from a single sample in a study of blood T cell repertoires in COVID-19. Sequenced by immunoSEQ multiplex PCR; TCRdb stores in-frame clones only, minus some. The sample includes 200,000 or so clones, roughly 85% seen only once; the top ten take over 3%. The sequencing input was PBMCs or T cells enriched from blood (not recorded which). These receptors all stem from a woman aged 35 to 49 with acute COVID-19. The CDR3 runs from the conserved cysteine through the conserved F or W. D genes are given only for firm matches. Clone size is stated in some rows and not others, as once, few, many or a class when expanded.

CDR3 DNA	CDR3 protein	D gene	V gene	J gene	clone size
TGCGCCAGCAGCGTAGGGACAGATGAAAAACTGTTTTTT	CASSVGTDEKLFF	TRBD1	TRBV5-1	TRBJ1-4	-
TGCGCCAGCAGCTATACGTCCGCAGGTTCCTACGAGCAGTACTTC	CASSYTSAGSYEQYF	-	TRBV4-1	TRBJ2-7	-
TGCGCCAGCAGGCGACAGGTTTTGGATTCACCCCTCCACTTT	CASRRQVLDSPLHF	-	TRBV5-1	TRBJ1-6	-
TGCGCCAGCAGCCAAGAACGGTTGAACACTGAAGCTTTCTTT	CASSQERLNTEAFF	-	TRBV4-1	TRBJ1-1	-
TGTGCCAGTAGTATAGATATCTTTAGCGGGGACAGAAGGAGCAATCAGCCCCAGCATTTT	CASSIDIFSGDRRSNQPQHF	TRBD1	TRBV19	TRBJ1-5	-
TGCGCCAGCAGCTTTACAGGGAAGTCTTACCCTGGAAACACCATATATTTT	CASSFTGKSYPGNTIYF	-	TRBV5-1	TRBJ1-3	-
TGTGCCAGCAGCGGGGAGAAGCCTGAAGCTTTCTTT	CASSGEKPEAFF	-	TRBV7-9	TRBJ1-1	-
TGTGCCAGCAGCACCGACAGGAGAGCGAACACTGAAGCTTTCTTT	CASSTDRRANTEAFF	-	TRBV7-2	TRBJ1-1	-
TGTGCCAGTAGTATAGCCGCCTATACCCGGACAGGAGTAGGCAATCAGCCCCAGCATTTT	CASSIAAYTRTGVGNQPQHF	TRBD1	TRBV19	TRBJ1-5	-
TGTGCCAGCAGCTTAATGACAGGGGCCTCGAGAGCTTTCTTT	CASSLMTGASRAFF	TRBD1	TRBV7-8	TRBJ1-1	-
TGTGCCAGCAGCCACGGTCTCGGGCGGGGCACCGGGGAGCTGTTTTTT	CASSHGLGRGTGELFF	-	TRBV3-1/TRBV3-2	TRBJ2-2	-
TGTGCCAGCAGCTTGTCGGGGGGCCGGGAAAAACTGTTTTTT	CASSLSGGREKLFF	-	TRBV5-6	TRBJ1-4	-
TGTGCCAGCAGCCACCCTCAGACAGGGAACACTGAAGCTTTCTTT	CASSHPQTGNTEAFF	-	TRBV3-1/TRBV3-2	TRBJ1-1	-
TGTGCCAGCAGTTTAACGGGGTCTAATTCACCCCTCCACTTT	CASSLTGSNSPLHF	-	TRBV27	TRBJ1-6	-
TGTGCCAGCAGCTTAGGGACCACCACAGGGGGGCGAGGTGAAAAACTGTTTTTT	CASSLGTTTGGRGEKLFF	TRBD1	TRBV7-9	TRBJ1-4	-
TGTGCCAGCAGCCATTTCATGAACACTGAAGCTTTCTTT	CASSHFMNTEAFF	-	TRBV14	TRBJ1-1	few
TGTGCCAGCAGCTTTCTAGCGGGGGGTATTAATGAGCAGTTCTTC	CASSFLAGGINEQFF	TRBD2	TRBV5-5	TRBJ2-1	-
TGCGCCAGCAGCCAACCTCTAGCGGACATGCGGAATGAGCAGTTCTTC	CASSQPLADMRNEQFF	TRBD2	TRBV4-1	TRBJ2-1	-
TGTGCCAGCAGTGAACGTCAGGGAAATGGCTACACCTTC	CASSERQGNGYTF	-	TRBV6-1	TRBJ1-2	-
TGTGCCAGCAGCTTAAAACCTCCCCAGGGTTTAATCACAGATACGCAGTATTTT	CASSLKPPQGLITDTQYF	-	TRBV7-2	TRBJ2-3	-
TGTGCCAGCAGCTTAGCACCCCAACTACTGATCAATGAGCAGTTCTTC	CASSLAPQLLINEQFF	-	TRBV7-9	TRBJ2-1	-
TGTGCCAGCAGCTCGGGACAGGCCGCGACCATATATTTT	CASSSGQAATIYF	TRBD1	TRBV7-6	TRBJ1-3	-
TGTGCCAGCAGCGTAGGACCGAGCCGGGGAAGGGTAACCTACAATGAGCAGTTCTTC	CASSVGPSRGRVTYNEQFF	-	TRBV9	TRBJ2-1	-
TGTGCCAGCAGCTTGGAGGCAGGGTCGGGCTACACCTTC	CASSLEAGSGYTF	-	TRBV5-4	TRBJ1-2	once
TGTGCCAGCAGCCGCGGCGGGGCGGATGGCTACACCTTC	CASSRGGADGYTF	-	TRBV3-1/TRBV3-2	TRBJ1-2	-
TGCGCCAGCAGCCAAGATCTCGCAGGGTGGGGCACTGAAGCTTTCTTT	CASSQDLAGWGTEAFF	-	TRBV4-1	TRBJ1-1	-
TGTGCCAGCTCATCGCTAACAGGGAGCTCCTACAATGAGCAGTTCTTC	CASSSLTGSSYNEQFF	-	TRBV18	TRBJ2-1	once
TGTGCCAGCAGTGAAGCGCTTAGAAGCCAAGAGACCCAGTACTTC	CASSEALRSQETQYF	-	TRBV2	TRBJ2-5	-
TGTGCCAGCAGCGGGGGACAGGGCTCCTATAATTCACCCCTCCACTTT	CASSGGQGSYNSPLHF	TRBD1	TRBV9	TRBJ1-6	-
TGTGCCAGCAGTTTACAGTGGGAGGGCTACACCTTC	CASSLQWEGYTF	-	TRBV12-3/TRBV12-4	TRBJ1-2	-
TGTGCCAGCAGCCGACGGGACACAATTAGCAATCAGCCCCAGCATTTT	CASSRRDTISNQPQHF	-	TRBV5-8	TRBJ1-5	once
TGTGCCAGCAGCGCCGGGACAGGGCTTATGTCTGGCTACACCTTC	CASSAGTGLMSGYTF	TRBD1	TRBV9	TRBJ1-2	-
TGTGCCAGCTCGACAGGGGCGGTCTATGGCTACACCTTC	CASSTGAVYGYTF	TRBD1	TRBV10-3	TRBJ1-2	once
TGTGCCAGCAAGGAGGGGATCTTAGGTTCACCCCTCCACTTT	CASKEGILGSPLHF	-	TRBV2	TRBJ1-6	-
TGTGCCAGCAGCCAGTCAGGGGGTCGGTACACTGAAGCTTTCTTT	CASSQSGGRYTEAFF	TRBD1	TRBV3-1/TRBV3-2	TRBJ1-1	-
TGCGCCAGCAGCCAGTTGTCCGGGGGGCCGGGTGACAATCAGCCCCAGCATTTT	CASSQLSGGPGDNQPQHF	-	TRBV4-1	TRBJ1-5	-
TGTGCCAGCAGTATGGGCACACCTGCAACTAATGAAAAACTGTTTTTT	CASSMGTPATNEKLFF	-	TRBV7-6	TRBJ1-4	few
TGTGCCATCAGTGACTACTACAATGAGCAGTTCTTC	CAISDYYNEQFF	-	TRBV10-3	TRBJ2-1	-
TGTGCCAGCAGCTTAACTGGGGGGACGGGTAACACCGGGGAGCTGTTTTTT	CASSLTGGTGNTGELFF	-	TRBV7-3	TRBJ2-2	-
TGCAGTGCTAGTCCCGGGACTGTTCGTAATTCACCCCTCCACTTT	CSASPGTVRNSPLHF	-	TRBV20-1	TRBJ1-6	few
TGTGCCAGCAGCTTAACAGGGGCCTCTGGAAACACCATATATTTT	CASSLTGASGNTIYF	TRBD1	TRBV5-5	TRBJ1-3	-
TGTGCCAGCAGCCAGTACAATCCGGGACAGAAGAACACTGAAGCTTTCTTT	CASSQYNPGQKNTEAFF	TRBD1	TRBV2	TRBJ1-1	-
TGTGCCAGCTCACCGACGGGGGGCACTCTGATAAACTATGGCTACACCTTC	CASSPTGGTLINYGYTF	-	TRBV18	TRBJ1-2	once
TGTGCCAGCAGATCCCACAGGGGATCGAACACCGGGGAGCTGTTTTTT	CASRSHRGSNTGELFF	TRBD1	TRBV7-9	TRBJ2-2	-
TGCGCCAGCAGCTTGGGAGACAGGGGGACTTATGGCTACACCTTC	CASSLGDRGTYGYTF	TRBD1	TRBV5-1	TRBJ1-2	-
TGTGCCAGCAGCCGGGATGCAACTAATGAAAAACTGTTTTTT	CASSRDATNEKLFF	-	TRBV7-9	TRBJ1-4	-
TGCGCCAGCAGCTACACAACAGGGGGAATGACCGCAACTAATGAAAAACTGTTTTTT	CASSYTTGGMTATNEKLFF	TRBD1	TRBV5-1	TRBJ1-4	-
TGTGCCAGCATCGGATACTCCGCCAGGGTCCATGGCTACACCTTC	CASIGYSARVHGYTF	-	TRBV6-5	TRBJ1-2	-
TGTGCCTGGATCCAAACAGGGGGCACCGGGGAGCTGTTTTTT	CAWIQTGGTGELFF	TRBD1	TRBV30	TRBJ2-2	-
TGTGCCAGCAGCTTAGGTCGCACTCGACAGGGGGGAGGCTACACCTTC	CASSLGRTRQGGGYTF	TRBD1	TRBV7-9	TRBJ1-2	-
TGTGCCAGCAGCTCCTTCGGGTCAAAAACTGAAGCTTTCTTT	CASSSFGSKTEAFF	-	TRBV7-8	TRBJ1-1	-
TGTGCCACCCTGGGCGGACAGGGGGCAAGAGAGACCCAGTACTTC	CATLGGQGARETQYF	TRBD1	TRBV10-3	TRBJ2-5	once
TGTGCCAGCAGCGTGTATGACAGTCGAATGAACACTGAAGCTTTCTTT	CASSVYDSRMNTEAFF	-	TRBV9	TRBJ1-1	-
TGCGCCAGCAGCTTGCAGCGGGGAGCCACAGATACGCAGTATTTT	CASSLQRGATDTQYF	TRBD2	TRBV5-1	TRBJ2-3	-
TGTGCCAGCAGCTTGGGAGCGGGGTGGGAGACCCAGTACTTC	CASSLGAGWETQYF	TRBD2	TRBV5-5	TRBJ2-5	-
TGTGCCAGTAGTATCGGGGTGCAAGGAAACACCATATATTTT	CASSIGVQGNTIYF	-	TRBV19	TRBJ1-3	-
TGTGCCAGCAGCTCCCGGGCGGGGGCGCGGAGGAGGGAGACCCAGTACTTC	CASSSRAGARRRETQYF	-	TRBV7-8	TRBJ2-5	-
TGTGCCAGCAGCGCCAGGACAGGGGTCGGCTACACCTTC	CASSARTGVGYTF	TRBD1	TRBV9	TRBJ1-2	-
TGTGCTAGTGGTCCCGGGACAGGGGGCTTCAATCAGCCCCAGCATTTT	CASGPGTGGFNQPQHF	TRBD1	TRBV12-5	TRBJ1-5	-